Below, one T cell receptor beta chain is given with its context. This record belongs to a study of blood T cell repertoires in COVID-19. Study background: The study drew acute and convalescent COVID-19 samples from the United States, Italy and Spain. T cells, B-cell-depleted T cells, or PBMCs supplied cDNA or gDNA.

Seattle patients were enrolled during active infection and followed longitudinally. The CDR3 contains 16 residues. Losses at the gene ends were 5 bases for V and 3 bases for J; bases not matched to a gene: 5. Germline V gene sequence: CDR1 MNHEY, CDR2 SVGEGT. Per the authors' pipeline: Amplification of reference gene primers was used by the study to estimate nucleated cell counts. The protocol was immunoSEQ multiplex PCR, while the TCRdb copy is restricted to in-frame clones and leaves out a portion. V and J calls and clone size are as listed in that table; D and trimming were resolved from the DNA. Here the sample spans around 160,000 clones, roughly 88% being singletons.

The chain couples TRBV6-2 or TRBV6-3 to TRBJ2-1; 12 bases map to TRBD2. Sequenced: peripheral blood. The receptor comes from a woman in her sixties with COVID-19, enrolled during active disease. CDR3 DNA: TGTGCCAGCAGTACCCAGACTAGCGGGGGCTACAATGAGCAGTTCTTC. This sequence encodes CASSTQTSGGYNEQFF.